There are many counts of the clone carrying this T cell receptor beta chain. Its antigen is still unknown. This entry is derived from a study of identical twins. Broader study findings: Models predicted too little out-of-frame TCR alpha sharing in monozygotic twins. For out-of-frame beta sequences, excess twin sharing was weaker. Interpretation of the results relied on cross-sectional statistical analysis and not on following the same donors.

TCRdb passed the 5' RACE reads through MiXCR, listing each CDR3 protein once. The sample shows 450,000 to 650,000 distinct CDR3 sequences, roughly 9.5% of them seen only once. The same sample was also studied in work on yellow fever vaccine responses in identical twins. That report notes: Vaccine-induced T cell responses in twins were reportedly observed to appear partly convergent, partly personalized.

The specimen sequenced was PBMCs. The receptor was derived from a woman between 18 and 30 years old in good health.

CDR3 protein: CASGEGAGKIYEAFF. The CDR3 region has the DNA TGCGCCAGCGGCGAGGGGGCAGGGAAGATTTATGAAGCTTTCTTT. The chain joins TRBV5-1 to TRBJ1-1; 7 bases fit TRBD1. The CDR3 sequence is 15 residues long. V dropped 7 bases and J dropped 7; count of bases not matched to a gene: 16. Germline CDR1 is SGHRS and CDR2 is YFSETQ.